Below are 20 T cell receptor beta chains sequenced from a single sample in a study of T cells after yellow fever vaccination. TCRdb independently ran MiXCR on the 5' RACE reads; one entry per CDR3 protein. The sample records about 330,000 distinct CDR3 sequences, roughly 8% being singletons. The sample in question was PBMCs, obtained 35 to 50 days after the first yellow fever vaccination. Receptors were obtained from a man aged 18 to 29 who received the YFV17D yellow fever vaccine.

This clonotype has ten or more counts. The gene calls are TRBV20-1 and TRBJ2-1; D uncertain. Per germline, CDR1 DFQATT and CDR2 SNEGSKA (reference sequence). Deletions cut 5 bases from V and 3 bases from J, with 5 bases between. The CDR3 has 11 residues. CDR3 in DNA: TGCAGTGCTCGAAGCTACAATGAGCAGTTCTTC. Amino acids: CSARSYNEQFF.

This chain joins TRBV5-1 and TRBJ2-7; D call uncertain. V lost 0 bases, J lost 3 bases, and 7 bases lay in between. The CDR3 has 13 residues. CDR1 is SGHRS, CDR2 YFSETQ, per germline. This chain's CDR3 is CASSLGRDYEQYF. CDR3 coding DNA: TGCGCCAGCAGCTTGGGGAGAGACTACGAGCAGTACTTC.

This clonotype was observed many times. The CDR3: CASSYRGQNIQYF. In nucleotides, the CDR3 is TGTGCCAGCAGCTACAGGGGGCAAAACATTCAGTACTTC. The gene calls are TRBV7-2 and TRBJ2-4, with 9 bases lining up with TRBD1. This CDR3 contains 13 residues. Trimming cost V 4 bases and J 5 bases; bases outside gene matches: 0. Germline loops: CDR1 SGHTA, CDR2 FQGNSA. The full variable domain, its missing parts supplied by reference TRBV7-2 and TRBJ2-4, is GAGVSQSPSNKVTEKGKDVELRCDPISGHTALYWYRQSLGQGLEFLIYFQGNSAPDKSGLPSDRFSAERTGGSVSTLTIQRTQQEDSAVYLCASSYRGQNIQYFGAGTRLSVL.

The chain has TRBV20-1 and TRBJ2-3; 7 nucleotides match TRBD2. V trimming: 1 base; J trimming: 1 base; junction bases outside the gene matches: 14. The CDR3 spans 18 residues. Germline CDR1 reads DFQATT; CDR2 reads SNEGSKA (reference sequence). CDR3 in amino acids: CSARVPIGQRGGTDTQYF. In nucleotides, the CDR3 is TGCAGTGCTAGAGTTCCCATCGGGCAGCGGGGTGGCACAGATACGCAGTATTTT.

This clonotype was seen more than once but under ten times. As DNA, the CDR3 is TGTGCCAGCAGCGCTCAGACCGTCTCCGAGCAGTACTTC. The encoded protein is CASSAQTVSEQYF. The gene calls are TRBV9 and TRBJ2-7; D remains unclear. Per the germline V gene, CDR1 is SGDLS and CDR2 is YYNGEE. V lost 3 bases and J lost 6, with 13 bases in between. This CDR3 has 13 residues.

This clonotype came up many times. The chain combines TRBV4-1 with TRBJ2-3; unclear D gene. The germline V and J ends were trimmed by 0 bases and 1 base, with 5 bases remaining between them. CDR1 and CDR2 (germline): MGHRA, YSYEKL. The CDR3 has 14 amino acids. The CDR3 sequence: CASSQDGRTDTQYF. For the CDR3, the DNA is TGCGCCAGCAGCCAAGACGGCCGCACAGATACGCAGTATTTT.

The chain is built from TRBV4-2 and TRBJ1-5, with D unresolved. This CDR3 has 12 residues. Trimming cost V 3 bases and J 9 bases, with 9 bases left between them. Germline V gene data show CDR1 as LGHNA and CDR2 as YNFKEQ. This CDR3 is CASSQNFGPQHF. The CDR3 DNA reads TGTGCCAGCAGCCAGAATTTCGGGCCCCAGCATTTT.

The rearrangement links TRBV5-6 to TRBJ2-7; no definite D call. Germline loops: CDR1 SGHDT, CDR2 YYEEEE. With 3 bases removed from V and 5 bases from J, the gap between germline ends came to 6 bases. The CDR3 covers 11 residues. The CDR3 DNA sequence: TGTGCCAGCAGCTACGAGAACGAGCAGTACGTC. Its translation is CASSYENEQYV.

The chain has TRBV6-1 and TRBJ1-5; D unclear. There are 17 residues in the CDR3. Germline V gene sequence: CDR1 MNHNS, CDR2 SASEGT. V was pared by 5 bases and J by 11 bases, with 28 bases between. The chain's CDR3 is CASSKMVGRNPIRAQHF. CDR3 bases: TGTGCCAGCAGTAAAATGGTCGGTCGCAACCCAATTCGGGCCCAGCATTTT.

This clonotype was observed a few times. This chain connects TRBV3-1 to TRBJ2-3, with 13 positions matching TRBD2. After removal of 1 base from V and 4 bases from J, the junction contained 5 bases not matched to a gene. Germline assignment: CDR1 LGHDT and CDR2 YNNKEL (reference sequence). This CDR3 has 17 residues. CDR3 loop: CASSQGTSGGGADTQYF. CDR3 sequence (DNA): TGTGCCAGCAGCCAAGGGACTAGCGGGGGAGGGGCAGATACGCAGTATTTT.

This clonotype was picked up a small number of times. This chain connects TRBV19 to TRBJ1-5; tentative D call: TRBD1 (6 bases). The germline CDR1 and CDR2 sequences are LNHDA and SQIVND (reference sequence). The CDR3 loop spans 15 amino acids. Trimming removed 4 bases at V and 0 bases at J, with 10 bases between. The CDR3 sequence is CASSKRGHSNQPQHF. In DNA, the CDR3 is TGTGCCAGTAGTAAGCGGGGACATAGCAATCAGCCCCAGCATTTT.

The gene calls are TRBV7-2 and TRBJ1-5; 7 positions agree with TRBD1. CDR3 length: 16 residues. Germline V gene sequence: CDR1 SGHTA, CDR2 FQGNSA. Germline trimming cut 5 bases from V and 0 bases from J; bases unmatched to any gene: 7. CDR3 coding DNA: TGTGCCAGCAGCCCAGGGACAGCGTATAGCAATCAGCCCCAGCATTTT. Protein sequence: CASSPGTAYSNQPQHF. Combining the CDR3 with reference TRBV7-2 and TRBJ1-5 gives the whole variable domain GAGVSQSPSNKVTEKGKDVELRCDPISGHTALYWYRQSLGQGLEFLIYFQGNSAPDKSGLPSDRFSAERTGGSVSTLTIQRTQQEDSAVYLCASSPGTAYSNQPQHFGDGTRLSIL.

J is TRBJ2-2 and V is TRBV4-1; no clear D gene. V was cut by 2 bases and J by 0 bases, with 13 bases left in between. The CDR3 is 17 residues long. The germline V gene encodes CDR1 MGHRA and CDR2 YSYEKL. The CDR3: CASSQPFRTANTGELFF. CDR3 nucleotide sequence: TGCGCCAGCAGCCAACCCTTTCGGACCGCGAACACCGGGGAGCTGTTTTTT.

This clonotype was found a few times. V usage is TRBV5-6 and J usage is TRBJ2-7; the D gene is possibly TRBD1 (6 bases). Per germline, CDR1 SGHDT and CDR2 YYEEEE. Trimming took off 7 bases at V and 2 bases at J, with 25 bases between the two ends. The CDR3 spans 17 residues. CDR3 in DNA: TGTGCCAGCCGCAAGACCAAAGGTGGGGACATACCCTACGAGCAGTACTTC. Its protein is CASRKTKGGDIPYEQYF.

The V gene is TRBV5-4, the J gene TRBJ1-6; 7 bases map to TRBD1. Germline CDR1 SGHNT, CDR2 YYREEE (reference sequence). This CDR3 has 14 residues. Trimming at V came to 4 bases and at J to 10 bases, leaving 8 bases not matched to a gene. The CDR3 sequence: CASSVTGVRSPLHF. For the CDR3, the DNA is TGTGCCAGCAGCGTTACAGGGGTTCGCTCACCCCTCCACTTT.

The chain uses TRBV19 and TRBJ2-2; 8 nucleotides agree with TRBD1. The germline V gene has CDR1 LNHDA and CDR2 SQIVND (reference sequence). This CDR3 has 15 amino acids. With V trimmed by 2 bases and J by 4 bases, 3 bases remained unmatched. The CDR3 here is CASSISGTGTGELFF. The CDR3 DNA reads TGTGCCAGTAGTATATCCGGGACAGGCACCGGGGAGCTGTTTTTT.

In regard to this clonotype: A read error may explain this, as a much larger clone is one base away. Likely a read error: the CDR3 ends without its conserved phenylalanine or tryptophan. The chain has TRBV29-1 and TRBJ1-1; D unresolved. The CDR3 spans 11 residues. The germline CDR1 and CDR2 sequences are SQVTM and ANQGSEA. V lost 4 bases to trimming and J lost 4 bases, with 7 bases between them. Here the CDR3 reads CSVARGTEAFS. CDR3 bases: TGCAGCGTTGCTAGAGGCACTGAAGCTTTCTCT.

The rearrangement links TRBV28 to TRBJ1-2; 8 positions agree with TRBD1. Germline V gene data show CDR1 as MDHEN and CDR2 as SYDVKM. V was clipped by 6 bases and J by 4 bases; unmatched bases: 10. The CDR3 has 15 residues. Here the CDR3 reads CASSLLQGGSYGYTF. CDR3 nucleotide sequence: TGTGCCAGCAGCCTACTACAGGGGGGATCCTATGGCTACACCTTC.

This clonotype showed up just a few times. The chain is built from TRBV19 and TRBJ2-2; 8 bases fit TRBD1. Looked up from germline, CDR1 is LNHDA and CDR2 is SQIVND (reference sequence). The V segment lost 7 bases and the J segment 1 base; nucleotides outside the gene matches: 2. This CDR3 is built from 14 residues. Here the CDR3 DNA reads TGTGCCAGTAAAGACAGGGGGAACACCGGGGAGCTGTTTTTT. Encoded protein: CASKDRGNTGELFF. The complete variable domain, with remaining parts taken from reference TRBV19 and TRBJ2-2, reads DGGITQSPKYLFRKEGQNVTLSCEQNLNHDAMYWYRQDPGQGLRLIYYSQIVNDFQKGDIAEGYSVSREKKESFPLTVTSAQKNPTAFYLCASKDRGNTGELFFGEGSRLTVL.

This clonotype was counted a few times. This chain connects TRBV29-1 to TRBJ1-1; D might be TRBD1 (6 bases). From germline, CDR1 is SQVTM and CDR2 ANQGSEA. CDR3 length equals 13 residues. Between the trimmed V and J ends, which lost 2 bases and 5 bases, there was a span of 12 bases. The chain's CDR3 is CSVEWVGGTEAFF. CDR3 DNA sequence: TGCAGCGTTGAATGGGTAGGGGGAACTGAAGCTTTCTTT. Combining the CDR3 with reference TRBV29-1 and TRBJ1-1 gives the whole variable domain SAVISQKPSRDICQRGTSLTIQCQVDSQVTMMFWYRQQPGQSLTLIATANQGSEATYESGFVIDKFPISRPNLTFSTLTVSNMSPEDSSIYLCSVEWVGGTEAFFGQGTRLTVV.